This is a list of T cell receptor beta chains from one sample in a study of T-cell reconstitution after alpha-beta-depleted transplantation in children. TCRdb itself ran the PCR reads through MiXCR, one entry per CDR3 protein. The sample comprises roughly 500,000 distinct CDR3 sequences, around a third of which are singletons, and around 2.3% rests with the top ten. The material sequenced was PBMCs from the stem cell graft donor, taken from the stem cell graft. The receptors were sampled from a human donor who donated a stem cell graft to a child with aplastic anemia. The conserved cysteine and the conserved F or W are not part of the CDR3 here. The D gene is left open where the match is weak.

len	v_gene	d_gene	j_gene	CDR3aa
12	TRBV24-1	NA	TRBJ1-2	ATSDLRGRYGYT
13	TRBV18	NA	TRBJ2-4	ASSPQQGNENIQY
12	TRBV5-1	NA	TRBJ2-5	ASTPGHPQETQY
12	TRBV10-3	NA	TRBJ1-5	AISESDTYRPQH
11	TRBV7-2	NA	TRBJ1-3	ASSAATGNTIY
17	TRBV12-3/TRBV12-4	TRBD2	TRBJ2-3	ASSLALSSFAGGTDTQY
13	TRBV14	NA	TRBJ2-3	ASSQESVGTDTQY
14	TRBV4-3	NA	TRBJ2-6	ASSQTQGAGANVLT
12	TRBV20-1	NA	TRBJ2-1	SARDSGTNNEQF
11	TRBV20-1	NA	TRBJ2-3	SARPTTTDTQY
12	TRBV6-5	NA	TRBJ1-4	ASSSTGIGEKLF
12	TRBV7-9	NA	TRBJ1-1	ASSLNPIYTEAF
15	TRBV11-2	TRBD2	TRBJ2-7	ASSSRGLAGVIYEQY
13	TRBV4-1	NA	TRBJ1-5	ASSQADGDYQPQH
13	TRBV28	NA	TRBJ1-5	ASSSVEGRNQPQH
13	TRBV12-3/TRBV12-4	TRBD1	TRBJ2-3	ASRGTGGIPDTQY